Given below is one TCR beta chain in context. These data originate in a study of cytomegalovirus exposure and HLA in healthy donors. PCR was performed using 60 Vbeta and 13 Jbeta primers. Assay: immunoSEQ multiplex PCR; the TCRdb copy retains only in-frame clones and omits some. The data contain 170,000 or so clones, 80% of them singletons. The germline V and J ends were trimmed by 5 bases and 2 bases, with 9 bases remaining between them. The CDR3 runs 13 residues. Germline V gives CDR1 SGHTA, CDR2 FQGTGA. Sequenced material: PBMCs. The TCR originated in a boy younger than 18 in good health and CMV-seronegative. The chain combines TRBV7-3 with TRBJ1-1; D ambiguous. In DNA, the CDR3 is TGTGCCAGCAGCAACACCAGAAACACTGAAGCTTTCTTT. It is translated as CASSNTRNTEAFF.